The entry below gives a single TCR beta chain sequence along with its context. Its specificity is not known. Measured with immunoSEQ multiplex PCR; TCRdb has only the in-frame clones, and not every one. Among 52,000 or so clones, over 70% were seen once, and the ten largest hold approximately 18%. The data originate from a study of T cells in localized non-small cell lung cancer. Notes on the study in general: Adjacent lung exhibited a median of about 56 among the 100 most abundant tumor clones. Multi-region tumor sequencing was not done, so intratumor heterogeneity could not be excluded. Overall survival was longer when the density of T cells in the blood was higher.

This TCR came from a man aged 35 to 69 with stage III lung adenocarcinoma. The sequences come from peripheral blood mononuclear cells, collected before any cancer treatment.

Here the CDR3 reads CASSQGGQGVPRGEQYF. The CDR3 nucleotides are TGTGCCAGCAGCCAAGGAGGACAGGGGGTCCCTCGGGGCGAGCAGTACTTC. J is TRBJ2-7 and V is TRBV11-2; 10 nucleotides agree with TRBD1. CDR3 length: 17 residues. J was trimmed by 6 bases and V by 5 bases; bases with no gene match: 16. Germline values: CDR1 SGHAT, CDR2 FQNNGV. Filled out from reference TRBV11-2 and TRBJ2-7, the complete variable domain reads EAGVAQSPRYKIIEKRQSVAFWCNPISGHATLYWYQQILGQGPKLLIQFQNNGVVDDSQLPKDRFSAERLKGVDSTLKIQPAKLEDSAVYLCASSQGGQGVPRGEQYFGPGTRLTVT.